This T cell receptor beta chain is from a study of OX40 agonist ivuxolimab in advanced cancers. Study-level points and caveats: In the 0.1 to 3.0 mg/kg range, CD4+ and CD8+ blood T cells had expanded clonally by week 6. Among T cells, CD8+ cells averaged more expanded clones than CD4+ cells.

Sequencing used immunoSEQ multiplex PCR; TCRdb keeps in-frame clones, though not all of them. The table records tens of thousands of clones, approximately 84% of them present only once. Trimming removed 5 bases from V and 8 bases from J, with 15 bases in between. The V gene's germline CDR1 is SGHTA and CDR2 FQGNSA. The CDR3 is 13 residues long. Details on this clone: The antigen remains unidentified.

The chain has TRBV7-2 and TRBJ1-2; D is unclear. Sequencing used CD4+ or CD8+ T cells sorted from blood, obtained in a trial of the OX40 agonist ivuxolimab. This clonotype was obtained from an adult with an advanced solid tumor such as melanoma, head and neck, liver or kidney cancer. CDR3 nucleotide sequence: TGTGCCAGCAGCCCTCAAGTGAATTACGGCTACACCTTC. Translation gives CASSPQVNYGYTF.